The following is a T cell receptor (beta chain) sequence with its context. These data come from a study of blood T cell repertoires in COVID-19. Study in general: Samples taken during acute and convalescent COVID-19 were collected in the United States, Italy and Spain.

Germline trimming cut 5 bases from V and 1 base from J; bases unmatched to any gene: 7. The germline V gene has CDR1 KGHSH and CDR2 LQKENI. The CDR3 spans 17 residues. Methods used by the authors: Reference gene primer amplification gave estimated nucleated cell counts. The repertoire was sequenced with immunoSEQ multiplex PCR; TCRdb's copy has only in-frame clones and lacks some. The DNA gave D and trimming, while V, J and clone size come from that table. The table includes about 98,000 clones, roughly 80% detected once. Sample: peripheral blood. The rearrangement links TRBV18 to TRBJ2-2; 10 bases map to TRBD1. The source is an elderly woman with acute or convalescent COVID-19. CDR3 nucleotide sequence: TGTGCCAGCTCAGGATTCCGGGACAGGGGGAACACCGGGGAGCTGTTTTTT. Translation gives CASSGFRDRGNTGELFF.